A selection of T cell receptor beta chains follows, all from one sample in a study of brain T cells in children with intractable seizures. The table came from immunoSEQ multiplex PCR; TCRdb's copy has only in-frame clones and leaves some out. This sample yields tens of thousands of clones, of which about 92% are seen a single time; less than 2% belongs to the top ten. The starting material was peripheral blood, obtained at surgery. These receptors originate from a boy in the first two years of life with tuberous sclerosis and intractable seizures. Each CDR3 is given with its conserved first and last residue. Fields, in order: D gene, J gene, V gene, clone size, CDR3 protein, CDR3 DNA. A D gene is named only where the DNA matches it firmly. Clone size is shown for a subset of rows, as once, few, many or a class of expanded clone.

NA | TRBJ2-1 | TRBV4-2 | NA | CASSQVLSEQFF | TGTGCCAGCAGCCAAGTTTTGAGTGAGCAGTTCTTC
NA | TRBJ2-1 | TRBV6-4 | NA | CAGGSRVLYNEQFF | TGTGCCGGCGGGTCGAGGGTCCTTTACAATGAGCAGTTCTTC
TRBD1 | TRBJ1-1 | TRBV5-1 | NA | CASSLQGARGTEAFF | TGCGCCAGCAGCTTACAGGGGGCGAGGGGCACTGAAGCTTTCTTT
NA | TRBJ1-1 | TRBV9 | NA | CASSVGSFGTEAFF | TGTGCCAGCAGCGTAGGCTCTTTTGGCACTGAAGCTTTCTTT
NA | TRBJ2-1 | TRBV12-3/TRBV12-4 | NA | CASRIFYNEQFF | TGTGCCAGCAGGATATTCTACAATGAGCAGTTCTTC
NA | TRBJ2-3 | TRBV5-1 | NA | CAILWGNTQYF | TGCGCCATCCTTTGGGGGAATACGCAGTATTTT
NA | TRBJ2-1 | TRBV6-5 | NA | CASSYPSRNEQFF | TGTGCCAGCAGTTACCCGTCTCGGAATGAGCAGTTCTTC
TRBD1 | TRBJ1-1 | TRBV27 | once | CASSMTGMAEAFF | TGTGCCAGCAGTATGACAGGGATGGCTGAAGCTTTCTTT
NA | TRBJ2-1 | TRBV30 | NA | CAWRLLYNEQFF | TGTGCCTGGAGACTCCTTTACAATGAGCAGTTCTTC
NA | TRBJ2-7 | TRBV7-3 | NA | CASSLNRNYEQYF | TGTGCCAGCAGCTTAAATAGGAACTACGAGCAGTACTTC
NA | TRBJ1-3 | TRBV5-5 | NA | CASSPGGARSGNTIYF | TGTGCCAGCAGCCCCGGGGGCGCGCGCTCTGGAAACACCATATATTTT